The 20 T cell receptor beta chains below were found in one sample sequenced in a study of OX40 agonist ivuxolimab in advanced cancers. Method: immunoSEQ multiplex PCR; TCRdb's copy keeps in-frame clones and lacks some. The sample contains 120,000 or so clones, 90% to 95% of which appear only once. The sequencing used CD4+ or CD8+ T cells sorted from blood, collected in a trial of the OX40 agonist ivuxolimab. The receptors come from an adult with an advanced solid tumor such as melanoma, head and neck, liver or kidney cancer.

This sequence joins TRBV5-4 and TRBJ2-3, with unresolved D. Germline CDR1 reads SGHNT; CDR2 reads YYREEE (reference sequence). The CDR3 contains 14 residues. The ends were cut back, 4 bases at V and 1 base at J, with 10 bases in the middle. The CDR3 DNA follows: TGTGCCAGCAGCCCTAAATTCGGCACAGATACGCAGTATTTT. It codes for CASSPKFGTDTQYF.

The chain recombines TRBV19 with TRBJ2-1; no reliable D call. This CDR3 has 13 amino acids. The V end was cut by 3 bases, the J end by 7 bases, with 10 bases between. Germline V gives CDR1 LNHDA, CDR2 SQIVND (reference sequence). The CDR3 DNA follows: TGTGCCAGTAGTATCTCCCCTAGAAATGAGCAGTTCTTC. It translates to CASSISPRNEQFF.

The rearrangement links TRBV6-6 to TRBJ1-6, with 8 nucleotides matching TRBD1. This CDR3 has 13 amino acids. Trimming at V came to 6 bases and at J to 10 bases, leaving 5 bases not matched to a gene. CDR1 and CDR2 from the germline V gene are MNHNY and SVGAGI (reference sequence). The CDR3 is CASSLDRDSPLHF. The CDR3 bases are TGTGCCAGCAGCTTGGACAGGGACTCACCCCTCCACTTT.

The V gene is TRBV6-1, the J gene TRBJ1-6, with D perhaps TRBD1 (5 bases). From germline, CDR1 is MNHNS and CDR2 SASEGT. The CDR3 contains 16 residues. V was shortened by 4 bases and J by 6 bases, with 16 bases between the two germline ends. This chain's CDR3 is CASSGAGGPFNSPLHF. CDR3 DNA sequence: TGTGCCAGCAGTGGGGCGGGGGGTCCTTTTAATTCACCCCTCCACTTT.

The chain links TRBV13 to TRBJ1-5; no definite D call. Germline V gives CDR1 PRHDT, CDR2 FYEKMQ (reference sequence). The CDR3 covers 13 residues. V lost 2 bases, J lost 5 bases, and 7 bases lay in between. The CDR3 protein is CASSLRIDQPQHF. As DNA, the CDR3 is TGTGCCAGCAGCTTAAGGATCGATCAGCCCCAGCATTTT.

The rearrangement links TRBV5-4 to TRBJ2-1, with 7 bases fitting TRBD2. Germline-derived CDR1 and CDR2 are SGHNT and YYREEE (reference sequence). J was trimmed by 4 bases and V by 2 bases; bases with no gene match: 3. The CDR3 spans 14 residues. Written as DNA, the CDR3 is TGTGCCAGCAGCTTTAGGGGAGGGTACAATGAGCAGTTCTTC. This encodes CASSFRGGYNEQFF.

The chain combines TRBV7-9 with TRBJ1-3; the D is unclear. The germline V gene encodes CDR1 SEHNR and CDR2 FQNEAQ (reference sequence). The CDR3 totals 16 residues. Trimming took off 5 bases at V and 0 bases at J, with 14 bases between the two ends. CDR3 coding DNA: TGTGCCAGCAGCCGAACGGGTCTTAACTCTGGAAACACCATATATTTT. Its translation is CASSRTGLNSGNTIYF. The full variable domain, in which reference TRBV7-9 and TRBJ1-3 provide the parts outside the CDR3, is DTGVSQNPRHKITKRGQNVTFRCDPISEHNRLYWYRQTLGQGPEFLTYFQNEAQLEKSRLLSDRFSAERPKGSFSTLEIQRTEQGDSAMYLCASSRTGLNSGNTIYFGEGSWLTVV.

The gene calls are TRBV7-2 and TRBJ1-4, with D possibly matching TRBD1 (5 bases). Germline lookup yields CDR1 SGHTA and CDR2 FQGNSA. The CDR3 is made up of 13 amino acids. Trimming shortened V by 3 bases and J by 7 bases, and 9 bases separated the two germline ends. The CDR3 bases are TGTGCCAGCAGCTTGGGGGGTGTTGAAAAACTGTTTTTT. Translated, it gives CASSLGGVEKLFF.

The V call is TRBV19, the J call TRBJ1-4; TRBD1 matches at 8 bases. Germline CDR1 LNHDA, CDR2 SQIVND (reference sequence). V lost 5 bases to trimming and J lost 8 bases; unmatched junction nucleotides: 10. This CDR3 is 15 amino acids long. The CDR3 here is CASSASGGLGEKLFF. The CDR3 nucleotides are TGTGCCAGTAGTGCCTCAGGGGGCCTCGGGGAAAAACTGTTTTTT.

The CDR3 loop reads CASSLTGTRSYEQYF. For the CDR3, the DNA is TGTGCCAGCAGCTTGACCGGGACTAGATCCTACGAGCAGTACTTC. The genes are TRBV28 and TRBJ2-7; TRBD2 agrees at 8 bases. The V gene's germline CDR1 is MDHEN and CDR2 SYDVKM. V lost 6 bases to trimming and J lost 1 base; unmatched junction nucleotides: 8. The CDR3 covers 15 residues.

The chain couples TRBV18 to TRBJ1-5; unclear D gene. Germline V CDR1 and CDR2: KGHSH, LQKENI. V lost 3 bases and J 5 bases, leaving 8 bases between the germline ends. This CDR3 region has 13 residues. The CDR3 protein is CASSPGSHQPQHF. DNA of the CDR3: TGTGCCAGCTCACCGGGCAGTCATCAGCCCCAGCATTTT. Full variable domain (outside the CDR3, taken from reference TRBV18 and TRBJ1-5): NAGVMQNPRHLVRRRGQEARLRCSPMKGHSHVYWYRQLPEEGLKFMVYLQKENIIDESGMPKERFSAEFPKEGPSILRIQQVVRGDSAAYFCASSPGSHQPQHFGDGTRLSIL.

CDR3 nucleotides: TGCGCCAGCAGCTTGGGAGGGACTAGCGCAACCGGGGAGCTGTTTTTT. It specifies CASSLGGTSATGELFF. V usage is TRBV5-1 and J usage is TRBJ2-2; 10 nucleotides align to TRBD2. The V gene's germline CDR1 is SGHRS and CDR2 YFSETQ. The CDR3 has 16 residues. The V and J ends lost 0 bases and 5 bases, in that order; junction bases with no gene match: 4.

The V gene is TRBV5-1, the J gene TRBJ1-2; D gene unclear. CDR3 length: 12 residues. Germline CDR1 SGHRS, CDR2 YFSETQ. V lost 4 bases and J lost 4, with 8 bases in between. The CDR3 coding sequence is TGCGCCAGCAGCCTTGACACCTATGGCTACACCTTC. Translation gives CASSLDTYGYTF.

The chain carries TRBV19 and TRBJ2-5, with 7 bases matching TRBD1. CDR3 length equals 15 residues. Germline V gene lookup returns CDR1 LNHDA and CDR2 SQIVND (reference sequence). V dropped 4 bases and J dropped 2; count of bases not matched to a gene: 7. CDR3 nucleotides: TGTGCCAGTAGTAGAAAGACAGGGTCACAAGAGACCCAGTACTTC. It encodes CASSRKTGSQETQYF.

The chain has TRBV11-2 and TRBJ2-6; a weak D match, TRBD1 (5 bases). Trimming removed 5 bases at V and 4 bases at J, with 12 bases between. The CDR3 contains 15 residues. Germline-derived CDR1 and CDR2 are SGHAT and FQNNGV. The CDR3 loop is CASSTQGAGANVLTF. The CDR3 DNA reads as TGTGCCAGCAGCACTCAAGGGGCCGGGGCCAACGTCCTGACTTTC.

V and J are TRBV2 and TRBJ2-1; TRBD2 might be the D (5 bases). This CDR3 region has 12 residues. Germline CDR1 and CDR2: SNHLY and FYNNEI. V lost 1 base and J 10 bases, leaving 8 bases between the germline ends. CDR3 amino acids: CASSEGWEEQFF. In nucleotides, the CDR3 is TGTGCCAGCAGTGAAGGGTGGGAGGAGCAGTTCTTC. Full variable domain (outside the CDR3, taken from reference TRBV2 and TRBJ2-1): EPEVTQTPSHQVTQMGQEVILRCVPISNHLYFYWYRQILGQKVEFLVSFYNNEISEKSEIFDDQFSVERPDGSNFTLKIRSTKLEDSAMYFCASSEGWEEQFFGPGTRLTVL.

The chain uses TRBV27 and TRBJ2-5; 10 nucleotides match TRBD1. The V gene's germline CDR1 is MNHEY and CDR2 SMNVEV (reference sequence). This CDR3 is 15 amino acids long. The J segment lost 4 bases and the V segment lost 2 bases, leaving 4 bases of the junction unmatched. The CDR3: CASSLGTGARETQYF. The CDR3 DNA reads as TGTGCCAGCAGTTTAGGGACAGGGGCACGAGAGACCCAGTACTTC.

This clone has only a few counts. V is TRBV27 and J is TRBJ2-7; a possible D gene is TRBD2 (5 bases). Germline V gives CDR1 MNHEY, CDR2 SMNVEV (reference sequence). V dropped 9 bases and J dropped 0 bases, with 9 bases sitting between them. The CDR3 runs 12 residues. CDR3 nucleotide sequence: TGTGCCAGGAGACTAAACTCCTACGAGCAGTACTTC. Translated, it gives CARRLNSYEQYF.

CDR3 in amino acids: CASSVGTGGLDTQYF. The CDR3 coding sequence is TGTGCCAGCAGCGTAGGGACAGGGGGCTTAGATACGCAGTATTTT. The rearrangement links TRBV9 to TRBJ2-3; 11 nucleotides match TRBD1. Looked up from germline, CDR1 is SGDLS and CDR2 is YYNGEE. Trimming removed 0 bases from V and 5 bases from J; junction bases left unmatched: 2. The length of the CDR3 is 15 residues.

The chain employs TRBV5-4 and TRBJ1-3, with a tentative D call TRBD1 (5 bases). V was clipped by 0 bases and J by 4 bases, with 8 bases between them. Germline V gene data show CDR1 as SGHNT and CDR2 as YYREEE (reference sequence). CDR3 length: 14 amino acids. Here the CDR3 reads CASSLVGPGNTIYF. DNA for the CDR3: TGTGCCAGCAGCTTGGTGGGGCCCGGAAACACCATATATTTT.